Following are 15 T cell receptor beta chains from one sample sequenced in a study of T cells in localized non-small cell lung cancer. Generated by immunoSEQ multiplex PCR, the TCRdb table keeps only in-frame clones and is missing some. The sample yields around 41,000 clones, approximately 83% seen once. Sequencing used PBMCs, obtained before any cancer treatment. These receptors were obtained from a man between 40 and 69 years old with stage II lung adenocarcinoma.

This sequence joins TRBV9 and TRBJ2-7, with D possibly matching TRBD2 (5 bases). V was pared by 0 bases and J by 6 bases, with 13 bases between. Germline CDR1 is SGDLS and CDR2 is YYNGEE. CDR3 size: 14 residues. Here the CDR3 reads CASSVGGFSSEQYF. Here the CDR3 DNA reads TGTGCCAGCAGCGTAGGCGGGTTTTCATCCGAGCAGTACTTC.

The chain couples TRBV6-1 to TRBJ2-7; D remains unclear. V lost 6 bases and J 7 bases, leaving 16 bases between the germline ends. The CDR3 contains 13 residues. From germline, CDR1 is MNHNS and CDR2 SASEGT. Here the CDR3 reads CASRGQGFGEQYF. As DNA, the CDR3 is TGTGCCAGCAGGGGTCAAGGGTTTGGGGAGCAGTACTTC.

This chain uses TRBV7-3 with TRBJ2-1, with 7 bases matching TRBD1. J was trimmed by 10 bases and V by 2 bases; bases with no gene match: 2. Germline V gene data show CDR1 as SGHTA and CDR2 as FQGTGA. This CDR3 comprises 12 residues. Here the CDR3 reads CASSLPGQEQFF. CDR3 sequence (DNA): TGTGCCAGCAGCTTACCGGGACAGGAGCAGTTCTTC.

The V call is TRBV28, the J call TRBJ1-1; 7 bases fit TRBD1. This CDR3 region has 15 residues. The trim removed 6 bases at V and 4 bases at J, leaving 11 bases unmatched. The germline gives CDR1 MDHEN, CDR2 SYDVKM. CDR3 nucleotide sequence: TGTGCCAGCAGCTCTCCCTTCGGGACAGCCACTGAAGCTTTCTTT. Protein product: CASSSPFGTATEAFF.

This clone showed up just a few times. The chain employs TRBV7-9 and TRBJ1-6; tentative D call: TRBD1 (6 bases). V was pared by 9 bases and J by 9 bases, with 18 bases between. CDR1 SEHNR and CDR2 FQNEAQ come from the germline V gene (reference sequence). The length of the CDR3 is 14 residues. DNA for the CDR3: TGTGCCAGTCGTGCGGGGACAACTTCTTCACCCCTCCACTTT. Its translation: CASRAGTTSSPLHF.

The chain uses TRBV6-4 and TRBJ2-2; D is unresolved. Trimming pared 2 bases from V and 8 bases from J, leaving 6 bases between. Germline CDR1 reads MRHNA; CDR2 reads SNTAGT. The CDR3 loop spans 12 amino acids. Written as DNA, the CDR3 is TGTGCCAGCAGTGACGCGATTGGGGAGCTGTTTTTT. Translation: CASSDAIGELFF.

The chain has TRBV6-1 and TRBJ1-5; D is undetermined. The CDR3 extends over 12 amino acids. V dropped 11 bases and J dropped 2 bases, with 10 bases sitting between them. From germline, CDR1 is MNHNS and CDR2 SASEGT. The CDR3 DNA reads as TGTGCCGTCCGGGTAGGCAATCAGCCCCAGCATTTT. Translation gives CAVRVGNQPQHF.

The rearrangement joins TRBV6-1 to TRBJ2-1; 8 bases agree with TRBD2. The V segment lost 3 bases and the J segment 6 bases; nucleotides outside the gene matches: 7. Germline CDR1 reads MNHNS; CDR2 reads SASEGT. CDR3 size: 15 residues. CDR3 sequence reads: CASSDNSGGGNEQFF. In nucleotides, the CDR3 is TGTGCCAGCAGTGATAACAGCGGGGGTGGCAATGAGCAGTTCTTC.

This clone was counted a single time. The genes are TRBV7-2 and TRBJ2-1; TRBD2 matches 13 bases. The germline V gene has CDR1 SGHTA and CDR2 FQGNSA. V was pared by 5 bases and J by 7 bases, with 5 bases of the junction left unmatched. There are 15 residues in the CDR3. The CDR3 loop is CASSPGTSGVNEQFF. The DNA of the CDR3 is TGTGCCAGCAGCCCCGGGACTAGCGGGGTGAATGAGCAGTTCTTC.

This rearrangement joins TRBV5-6 to TRBJ2-7; D unresolved. The V gene lost 5 bases and the J gene lost 7 bases, with 16 bases spanning the gap. Per the germline V gene, CDR1 is SGHDT and CDR2 is YYEEEE. The CDR3 length is 13 residues. CDR3 amino acids: CASRFGSGGEQYF. The CDR3 DNA reads as TGTGCCAGCAGGTTTGGAAGTGGTGGAGAGCAGTACTTC.

This chain connects TRBV30 to TRBJ2-3, with 7 bases aligning to TRBD2. J lost 4 bases, V lost 7 bases, and 17 bases had no gene match. Germline V lookup: CDR1 GTSNPN, CDR2 SVGIG (reference sequence). The CDR3 runs 16 residues. CDR3 protein: CASQRQGGYASDTQYF. The CDR3 DNA sequence: TGTGCCTCGCAAAGGCAGGGAGGGTATGCGTCAGATACGCAGTATTTT.

Of note for this clone: Other nucleotide sequences in the sample specify the same CDR3. This rearrangement joins TRBV13 to TRBJ1-1, with a weak D call TRBD1 (6 bases). The CDR3 runs 14 residues. The ends were cut back, 5 bases at V and 1 base at J, with 11 bases in the middle. Germline CDR1 reads PRHDT; CDR2 reads FYEKMQ (reference sequence). The CDR3 sequence is CASSLQGGNTEAFF. In nucleotides, the CDR3 is TGTGCCAGCAGCCTACAGGGTGGGAACACTGAAGCTTTCTTT.

The V call is TRBV10-1, the J call TRBJ1-3; TRBD1 might be the D (5 bases). The CDR3 contains 15 residues. Germline V CDR1 and CDR2: WNHNN, SYGVQD (reference sequence). V gave up 4 bases and J gave up 4 bases, with 14 bases separating them. The CDR3 protein is CASSALAGGGNTIYF. DNA for the CDR3: TGCGCCAGCAGTGCATTAGCGGGGGGGGGAAACACCATATATTTT.

J is TRBJ2-1 and V is TRBV7-3; 8 nucleotides match TRBD2. Germline CDR1 SGHTA, CDR2 FQGTGA. V shed 2 bases and J 9 bases; nucleotides not matched to a gene: 15. The CDR3 contains 17 residues. CDR3 DNA: TGTGCCAGCAGCTTAGCCCCCGGGAGGGCCTCCCAAAGTGAGCAGTTCTTC. Translating gives CASSLAPGRASQSEQFF. Filled out from reference TRBV7-3 and TRBJ2-1, the complete variable domain reads GAGVSQTPSNKVTEKGKYVELRCDPISGHTALYWYRQSLGQGPEFLIYFQGTGAADDSGLPNDRFFAVRPEGSVSTLKIQRTERGDSAVYLCASSLAPGRASQSEQFFGPGTRLTVL.

In this sample, this clone turned up a few times. This chain joins TRBV7-9 and TRBJ2-1; 8 nucleotides line up with TRBD2. The CDR3 length is 12 residues. Germline V gives CDR1 SEHNR, CDR2 FQNEAQ (reference sequence). With V trimmed by 5 bases and J by 10 bases, 4 bases remained unmatched. As DNA, the CDR3 is TGTGCCAGCAGCCCTACGGGGGGGGAGCAGTTCTTC. Protein sequence: CASSPTGGEQFF. Combining the CDR3 with reference TRBV7-9 and TRBJ2-1 gives the whole variable domain DTGVSQNPRHKITKRGQNVTFRCDPISEHNRLYWYRQTLGQGPEFLTYFQNEAQLEKSRLLSDRFSAERPKGSFSTLEIQRTEQGDSAMYLCASSPTGGEQFFGPGTRLTVL.